A single sample is the source of the 18 T cell receptor beta chains below, sequenced in a study of long-term antiretroviral therapy in people with HIV. The assay, immunoSEQ v3.0, was run at survey level. TCRdb's table, derived via immunoSEQ multiplex PCR, lists solely in-frame clones and lacks some. The sample yields approximately 23,000 clones, 86% seen once. Specimen: unsorted PBMCs, collected just over 2.6 years after starting antiretroviral therapy. The receptors were gathered from a man aged 35 to 55 with HIV.

The chain couples TRBV7-6 to TRBJ1-4; 9 bases match TRBD1. The J segment lost 5 bases and the V segment lost 4 bases, leaving 5 bases of the junction unmatched. CDR3 length: 15 amino acids. The germline V gene has CDR1 SGHVS and CDR2 FNYEAQ. The CDR3 DNA sequence: TGTGCCAGCAGCTACGAGGGACAGGGAAATGAAAAACTGTTTTTT. This translates into CASSYEGQGNEKLFF.

This chain joins TRBV6-4 and TRBJ2-7, with D uncertain. This CDR3 spans 13 amino acids. Deletions cut 6 bases from V and 3 bases from J, with 12 bases between. Germline CDR1 MRHNA, CDR2 SNTAGT. The DNA for the CDR3 is TGTGCCAGCAGCGTTTGTTGGATCTACGAGCAGTACTTC. Protein sequence: CASSVCWIYEQYF.

J is TRBJ2-1 and V is TRBV7-9; weak D call: TRBD1 (6 bases). The germline CDR1 and CDR2 sequences are SEHNR and FQNEAQ (reference sequence). The germline V and J ends were trimmed by 2 bases and 14 bases, with 16 bases remaining between them. The CDR3 has 13 amino acids. The DNA of the CDR3 is TGTGCCAGCAGCTTACCAAACAGGGTTCAGGAGTTCTTC. Its protein is CASSLPNRVQEFF.

This clone was recorded once. The chain has TRBV5-8 and TRBJ1-3; 7 bases align to TRBD1. The length of the CDR3 is 16 residues. J gave up 3 bases and V 3 bases, and 9 bases lay outside the gene matches. From germline, CDR1 is SGHTS and CDR2 YDEGEE. CDR3 loop: CASSWGNDRVGNTIYF. In nucleotides, the CDR3 is TGTGCCAGCAGCTGGGGGAACGACAGGGTTGGAAACACCATATATTTT.

The J gene is TRBJ1-1, the V gene TRBV20-1; D not certain. This CDR3 is 11 amino acids long. V lost 4 bases, J lost 1 base, and 4 bases lay in between. In germline, CDR1 is DFQATT, CDR2 SNEGSKA (reference sequence). The CDR3 is CSATQNTEAFF. The CDR3 DNA reads TGCAGTGCTACACAGAACACTGAAGCTTTCTTT.

This clone was seen just once. The chain recombines TRBV7-9 with TRBJ2-7; no definite D call. Germline loops: CDR1 SEHNR, CDR2 FQNEAQ (reference sequence). The length of the CDR3 is 14 residues. V lost 1 base and J 3 bases, leaving 10 bases between the germline ends. The CDR3, as DNA: TGTGCCAGCAGCTTAGGTTCGCCGGTCTACGAGCAGTACTTC. It specifies CASSLGSPVYEQYF. Using reference TRBV7-9 and TRBJ2-7 for the parts outside the CDR3, the full variable domain is DTGVSQNPRHKITKRGQNVTFRCDPISEHNRLYWYRQTLGQGPEFLTYFQNEAQLEKSRLLSDRFSAERPKGSFSTLEIQRTEQGDSAMYLCASSLGSPVYEQYFGPGTRLTVT.

As regards this clone: Distinct nucleotide sequences in the sample also encode this CDR3. This chain uses TRBV30 with TRBJ1-2; a weak D match, TRBD1 (5 bases). Germline loops: CDR1 GTSNPN, CDR2 SVGIG (reference sequence). V was trimmed by 0 bases and J by 8 bases, leaving 16 bases between them. CDR3 length equals 14 residues. For the CDR3, the DNA is TGTGCCTGGAGTGTAAACCAGGGTGCGAAGGGCTACACCTTC. As protein: CAWSVNQGAKGYTF.

The genes are TRBV15 and TRBJ2-7; 14 bases map to TRBD2. The V and J ends lost 4 bases and 2 bases, in that order; junction bases with no gene match: 4. CDR3 length: 16 amino acids. Germline V gives CDR1 LNHNV, CDR2 YYDKDF (reference sequence). The CDR3 DNA follows: TGTGCCACCAGCAATGGACTAGCGGGAGGTCCCTACGAGCAGTACTTC. As protein: CATSNGLAGGPYEQYF.

CDR3 region: CASSFSRTGETQYF. The CDR3 region has the DNA TGTGCCAGCAGTTTTAGCCGTACTGGGGAGACCCAGTACTTC. V gene TRBV6-5 combines with J gene TRBJ2-5, with D unresolved. Deletions cut 4 bases from V and 5 bases from J, with 14 bases between. This CDR3 has 14 amino acids. CDR1 MNHEY and CDR2 SVGAGI come from the germline V gene.

This clone has only one observation. This chain joins TRBV4-3 and TRBJ1-2; TRBD1 matches at 7 bases. Germline CDR1 LGHNA, CDR2 YSLEER. The trim removed 0 bases at V and 4 bases at J, leaving 8 bases unmatched. This CDR3 is built from 16 residues. CDR3 nucleotide sequence: TGCGCCAGCAGCCAAGATCCGGTAGGGGGCGGCTATGGCTACACCTTC. It specifies CASSQDPVGGGYGYTF.

This chain connects TRBV4-1 to TRBJ1-1, with a possible D match to TRBD1 (5 bases). The CDR3 has 14 residues. V was clipped by 4 bases and J by 1 base, with 10 bases between them. Germline V gene lookup returns CDR1 MGHRA and CDR2 YSYEKL. The CDR3 nucleotides are TGCGCCAGCAGCCCATCAGGGACGAACACTGAAGCTTTCTTT. As protein: CASSPSGTNTEAFF.

The chain links TRBV18 to TRBJ1-1; 7 bases agree with TRBD1. Germline V gene lookup returns CDR1 KGHSH and CDR2 LQKENI. The V and J ends lost 3 bases and 9 bases, in that order; junction bases with no gene match: 22. This CDR3 is built from 18 residues. CDR3 protein: CASSPERQGSHLPRKAFF. In DNA, the CDR3 is TGTGCCAGCTCACCGGAGCGACAGGGATCACACCTGCCCCGAAAAGCTTTCTTT.

This sequence joins TRBV30 and TRBJ2-7; 10 bases are shared with TRBD2. The V gene's germline CDR1 is GTSNPN and CDR2 SVGIG (reference sequence). There are 15 residues in the CDR3. The junction had 7 bases not matched to a gene; V was cut back by 4 bases and J by 1 base. Here the CDR3 reads CAWTSGSTLSYEQYF. CDR3 nucleotide sequence: TGTGCCTGGACTAGCGGGAGTACCCTTTCCTACGAGCAGTACTTC.

The J gene is TRBJ2-6, the V gene TRBV6-5; D possibly corresponds to TRBD2 (5 bases). Germline V gene data show CDR1 as MNHEY and CDR2 as SVGAGI. Trimming took 5 bases from V and 5 from J, leaving 13 bases between them. The CDR3 is made up of 15 amino acids. For the CDR3, the DNA is TGTGCCAGCAGTCTCTCGGGGTTCAGGGCCAACGTCCTGACTTTC. Translated, it gives CASSLSGFRANVLTF.

CDR3 amino acids: CASSETRGSAREQYF. The CDR3 region has the DNA TGTGCCAGCAGTGAAACTCGGGGGTCAGCGCGCGAGCAGTACTTC. This chain joins TRBV6-1 and TRBJ2-7; TRBD2 is a possible D gene (6 bases). V lost 2 bases to trimming and J lost 6 bases, with 17 bases between them. This CDR3 contains 15 residues. Germline V CDR1 and CDR2: MNHNS, SASEGT.

This chain uses TRBV6-5 with TRBJ1-3, with no clear D. This CDR3 region has 15 residues. V shed 7 bases and J shed 0 bases, with 13 bases lying between them. The germline V gene encodes CDR1 MNHEY and CDR2 SVGAGI. The CDR3 region has the DNA TGTGCCAGCACCTCACCGCAGACCTCTGGAAACACCATATATTTT. This encodes CASTSPQTSGNTIYF.

The chain links TRBV28 to TRBJ2-7, with D perhaps matching TRBD1 (6 bases). V shed 3 bases and J shed 6 bases, with 15 bases lying between them. Germline assignment: CDR1 MDHEN and CDR2 SYDVKM. The CDR3 has 14 residues. CDR3 bases: TGTGCCAGCAGTTTGTTGGCAGGGGTAGGCGAGCAGTACTTC. As protein: CASSLLAGVGEQYF.

The chain has TRBV5-4 and TRBJ2-3; 8 bases match TRBD2. Trimming took 3 bases from V and 3 from J; bases not matched to a gene: 3. Germline CDR1 is SGHNT and CDR2 is YYREEE (reference sequence). The CDR3 consists of 14 residues. The CDR3 DNA reads TGTGCCAGCAGCTCGGGGGGGCGGACAGATACGCAGTATTTT. The encoded protein is CASSSGGRTDTQYF.